This T cell receptor (beta chain) was profiled in a study of identical twins. This clonotype was counted at least ten times. Its specificity is not known. The germline CDR1 and CDR2 sequences are SNHLY and FYNNEI. The CDR3 is 13 residues long. V trimming: 4 bases; J trimming: 7 bases; junction bases outside the gene matches: 5. A single record per CDR3 protein comes from TCRdb applying MiXCR to the 5' RACE reads. Altogether just over 450,000 distinct CDR3 sequences are present, 13% to 15% being singletons, with the ten largest covering 0.52%. Study-wide points: Memory repertoires showed no such pattern, whereas abundant cord blood beta clonotypes carried fewer insertions.

Healthy Caucasian individuals made up all the donors. The sample was also linked to a second study, of yellow fever vaccine responses in identical twins.

The V and J genes are TRBV2 and TRBJ2-5; 8 bases agree with TRBD1. Sequences were obtained from CD4+ T cells sorted from blood. The sequence was collected from a woman between 18 and 30 years old in good health. The CDR3 coding sequence is TGTGCCAGCAGTGGCGAGACAGGGGTGACCCAGTACTTC. Its translation: CASSGETGVTQYF.